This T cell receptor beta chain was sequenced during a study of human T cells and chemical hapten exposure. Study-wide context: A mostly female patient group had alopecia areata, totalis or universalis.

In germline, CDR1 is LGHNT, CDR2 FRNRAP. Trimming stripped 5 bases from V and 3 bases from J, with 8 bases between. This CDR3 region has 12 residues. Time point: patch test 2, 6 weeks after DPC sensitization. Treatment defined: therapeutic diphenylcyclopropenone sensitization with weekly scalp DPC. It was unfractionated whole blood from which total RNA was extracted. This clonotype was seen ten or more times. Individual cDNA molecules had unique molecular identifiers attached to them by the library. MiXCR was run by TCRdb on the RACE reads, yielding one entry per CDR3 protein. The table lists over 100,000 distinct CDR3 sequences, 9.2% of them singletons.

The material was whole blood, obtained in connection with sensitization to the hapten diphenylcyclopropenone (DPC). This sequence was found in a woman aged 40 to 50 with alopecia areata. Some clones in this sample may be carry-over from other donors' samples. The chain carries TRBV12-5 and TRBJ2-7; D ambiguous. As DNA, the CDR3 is TGTGCTAGTGGTCTTAAGATCTACGAGCAGTACTTC. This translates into CASGLKIYEQYF.